These T cell receptor beta chains were read from a single sample in a study of blood T cell repertoires in COVID-19. Generated by immunoSEQ multiplex PCR, the TCRdb table keeps only in-frame clones and is missing some. The sample has about 40,000 clones, approximately 81% seen once. The sequenced sample consisted of peripheral blood. These receptors were collected from a human donor in a cohort sampled during active COVID-19. Both conserved end residues are part of each CDR3.

CDR3 protein,V gene
CASSQDRRLQNSPLHF,TRBV4-1
CASSTNQGALANEKLFF,TRBV3-1/TRBV3-2
CASSIPGQVSFGSSGNTIYF,TRBV19
CASRISGGGSTEAFF,TRBV5-1
CASSNRRGYSGNTIYF,TRBV5-6
CASSLRAGGPVSTQYF,TRBV7-9
CASSLDTGGTQYF,TRBV12-3/TRBV12-4
CASSYRTGGVYEQYF,TRBV5-1
CASSYNRGLGNQPQHF,TRBV6-2/TRBV6-3
CASSKAWRTGEKLFF,TRBV21-1
CASSLGGLAGPSTDTQYF,TRBV5-1
CASSLSILDTQYF,TRBV7-9
CASSPREGPYEQYF,TRBV7-9
CASSLGVASGRETQYF,TRBV5-4
CASRRRTSGEYTGELFF,TRBV5-5
CASSIGTGDSNYGYTF,TRBV5-4
CASSQQGSSYEQYF,TRBV3-1/TRBV3-2
CASSSGTGGSPLHF,TRBV19
CASSHRTANTGELFF,TRBV3-1/TRBV3-2
CASSTGVNTEAFF,TRBV27
CASSYAGGSYEQYF,TRBV6-2/TRBV6-3
CASSQLAGAYNEQFF,TRBV3-1/TRBV3-2
CASSTQGGQGTQYF,TRBV6-6
CATGGFTDTQYF,TRBV3-1/TRBV3-2
CASSLVSGGDYEQYF,TRBV11-2
CASTGGVVQGATGELFF,TRBV9
CASGTPQGASHGYTF,TRBV12-5
CASSQAGAGVDHDGYTF,TRBV7-7
CASSPGTGLYNEQFF,TRBV3-1/TRBV3-2
CASSNPSPGGAGELFF,TRBV7-3
CASRQAGEQYF,TRBV19
CASSPLTVSEQFF,TRBV18
CASSPELAGVPSHF,TRBV4-2
CASSPGQGALENTIYF,TRBV5-5
CASSTTSGGTDTQYF,TRBV6-5
CASTQTGTGQTQYF,TRBV7-6
CASSLGDTSYGYTF,TRBV6-5
CASSLGGTGQYEQYF,TRBV5-1
CASSPTSGGGNEQFF,TRBV18
CASSRDRVLTEAFF,TRBV9
CASSYLPTGSEQYF,TRBV6-5
CASRPGTGSDSPLHF,TRBV2
CASSVGLAANTGELFF,TRBV5-5
CASSYQTASPYEQYF,TRBV5-1
CASSPLTGGLAGNTIYF,TRBV18
CASSETQGADTQYF,TRBV6-1
CASSFSGRGRNEQFF,TRBV7-3
CASSEALRGLNPSHF,TRBV6-1
CAWSVRFTGWGQPQHF,TRBV30
CASSPGTVYSNQPQHF,TRBV11-2
CASSEERDRAVHEQYF,TRBV6-1
CASRNGTAATNEKLFF,TRBV5-1
CASSWETSESDTQYF,TRBV7-2
CASTRSNTEAFF,TRBV2
CATSRDRAGKAFF,TRBV15
CASSRGAGDNSPLHF,TRBV6-5
CASSLVYPGMGGYTF,TRBV5-4